These T cell receptor beta chains were read from a single sample in a study of shared clonotypes between healthy human individuals. The assay was immunoSEQ multiplex PCR, and TCRdb's table has in-frame clones only and misses some. The table lists around 1.1 million clones, about 80% of them singletons, with 0.6% to 0.75% in the top ten. Sequencing used memory CD4+ T cells from PBMCs. Receptor source: a young man in good health. Some clones in this sample may be carry-over from other donors' samples. Both conserved end residues are part of each CDR3. The D gene is left open where the match is weak. The size entry is marked missing in some rows and otherwise reads once, few, many or a size class.

D gene	J gene	clone size	V gene	CDR3 protein	CDR3 DNA
TRBD1	TRBJ1-2	many	TRBV29-1	CSVEWQGANGYTF	TGCAGCGTTGAATGGCAGGGGGCGAACGGCTACACCTTC
NA	TRBJ1-2	few	TRBV6-5	CASMRRRQAGDGYTF	TGTGCCAGCATGAGAAGGCGGCAGGCGGGAGATGGCTACACCTTC
NA	TRBJ1-1	NA	TRBV5-4	CATLSQSFTEAFF	TGTGCCACCTTATCACAGTCTTTCACTGAAGCTTTCTTT
NA	TRBJ1-4	NA	TRBV6-1	CASSEGIRSGVGEKLFF	TGTGCCAGCAGTGAGGGTATACGGAGTGGGGTGGGTGAAAAACTGTTTTTT
TRBD1	TRBJ1-4	NA	TRBV29-1	CSATDTGGWNEKLFF	TGCAGCGCAACGGACACAGGGGGCTGGAATGAAAAACTGTTTTTT
NA	TRBJ1-4	NA	TRBV7-9	CASSLGRTTNEKLFF	TGTGCCAGCAGCTTAGGCCGGACAACTAATGAAAAACTGTTTTTT
TRBD1	TRBJ1-1	many	TRBV28	CASSPGGSSVTEAFF	TGTGCCAGCAGTCCAGGGGGCTCCTCGGTCACTGAAGCTTTCTTT
TRBD2	TRBJ2-2	NA	TRBV6-7	CASTKTSGTGELFF	TGTGCCAGCACTAAGACTAGCGGCACCGGGGAGCTGTTTTTT
NA	TRBJ2-7	NA	TRBV2	CASSEALGTEQYF	TGTGCCAGCAGTGAAGCGCTTGGGACCGAGCAGTACTTC
TRBD2	TRBJ2-5	NA	TRBV5-1	CASSPGVAGTNGETQYF	TGCGCCAGCAGCCCCGGGGTAGCGGGAACGAACGGAGAGACCCAGTACTTC
NA	TRBJ2-5	NA	TRBV4-1	CASSLTTGTVQETQYF	TGCGCCAGCAGCCTAACCACAGGGACGGTACAAGAGACCCAGTACTTC
NA	TRBJ2-1	NA	TRBV18	CASSLNRVSYNEQFF	TGTGCCAGCTCCCTAAACAGGGTCTCCTACAATGAGCAGTTCTTC
NA	TRBJ2-7	NA	TRBV7-9	CASSLTMSSYEQYF	TGTGCCAGCAGCCTCACAATGAGCTCCTACGAGCAGTACTTC
TRBD2	TRBJ2-5	few	TRBV7-6	CASSLGGLQETQYF	TGTGCCAGCAGCTTGGGAGGGCTCCAAGAGACCCAGTACTTC
TRBD1	TRBJ2-3	NA	TRBV5-1	CASSTGQGGTDTQYF	TGCGCCAGCAGCACGGGACAGGGGGGCACAGATACGCAGTATTTT
NA	TRBJ2-5	NA	TRBV7-3	CASSRGTQETQYF	TGTGCCAGCAGCCGGGGGACCCAAGAGACCCAGTACTTC
NA	TRBJ2-3	NA	TRBV29-1	CSVEGGPGQALDTQYF	TGCAGCGTTGAAGGGGGGCCGGGCCAGGCCTTAGATACGCAGTATTTT
NA	TRBJ2-1	NA	TRBV28	CASSSAGEFGHEQFF	TGTGCCAGCAGTTCCGCCGGTGAGTTTGGCCATGAGCAGTTCTTC
NA	TRBJ1-5	NA	TRBV11-2	CASSLSIAGQPQHF	TGTGCCAGCAGCTTGAGTATAGCGGGTCAGCCCCAGCATTTT
NA	TRBJ2-7	NA	TRBV29-1	CSVSRGHGEQYF	TGCAGCGTTTCCCGGGGCCACGGGGAGCAGTACTTC